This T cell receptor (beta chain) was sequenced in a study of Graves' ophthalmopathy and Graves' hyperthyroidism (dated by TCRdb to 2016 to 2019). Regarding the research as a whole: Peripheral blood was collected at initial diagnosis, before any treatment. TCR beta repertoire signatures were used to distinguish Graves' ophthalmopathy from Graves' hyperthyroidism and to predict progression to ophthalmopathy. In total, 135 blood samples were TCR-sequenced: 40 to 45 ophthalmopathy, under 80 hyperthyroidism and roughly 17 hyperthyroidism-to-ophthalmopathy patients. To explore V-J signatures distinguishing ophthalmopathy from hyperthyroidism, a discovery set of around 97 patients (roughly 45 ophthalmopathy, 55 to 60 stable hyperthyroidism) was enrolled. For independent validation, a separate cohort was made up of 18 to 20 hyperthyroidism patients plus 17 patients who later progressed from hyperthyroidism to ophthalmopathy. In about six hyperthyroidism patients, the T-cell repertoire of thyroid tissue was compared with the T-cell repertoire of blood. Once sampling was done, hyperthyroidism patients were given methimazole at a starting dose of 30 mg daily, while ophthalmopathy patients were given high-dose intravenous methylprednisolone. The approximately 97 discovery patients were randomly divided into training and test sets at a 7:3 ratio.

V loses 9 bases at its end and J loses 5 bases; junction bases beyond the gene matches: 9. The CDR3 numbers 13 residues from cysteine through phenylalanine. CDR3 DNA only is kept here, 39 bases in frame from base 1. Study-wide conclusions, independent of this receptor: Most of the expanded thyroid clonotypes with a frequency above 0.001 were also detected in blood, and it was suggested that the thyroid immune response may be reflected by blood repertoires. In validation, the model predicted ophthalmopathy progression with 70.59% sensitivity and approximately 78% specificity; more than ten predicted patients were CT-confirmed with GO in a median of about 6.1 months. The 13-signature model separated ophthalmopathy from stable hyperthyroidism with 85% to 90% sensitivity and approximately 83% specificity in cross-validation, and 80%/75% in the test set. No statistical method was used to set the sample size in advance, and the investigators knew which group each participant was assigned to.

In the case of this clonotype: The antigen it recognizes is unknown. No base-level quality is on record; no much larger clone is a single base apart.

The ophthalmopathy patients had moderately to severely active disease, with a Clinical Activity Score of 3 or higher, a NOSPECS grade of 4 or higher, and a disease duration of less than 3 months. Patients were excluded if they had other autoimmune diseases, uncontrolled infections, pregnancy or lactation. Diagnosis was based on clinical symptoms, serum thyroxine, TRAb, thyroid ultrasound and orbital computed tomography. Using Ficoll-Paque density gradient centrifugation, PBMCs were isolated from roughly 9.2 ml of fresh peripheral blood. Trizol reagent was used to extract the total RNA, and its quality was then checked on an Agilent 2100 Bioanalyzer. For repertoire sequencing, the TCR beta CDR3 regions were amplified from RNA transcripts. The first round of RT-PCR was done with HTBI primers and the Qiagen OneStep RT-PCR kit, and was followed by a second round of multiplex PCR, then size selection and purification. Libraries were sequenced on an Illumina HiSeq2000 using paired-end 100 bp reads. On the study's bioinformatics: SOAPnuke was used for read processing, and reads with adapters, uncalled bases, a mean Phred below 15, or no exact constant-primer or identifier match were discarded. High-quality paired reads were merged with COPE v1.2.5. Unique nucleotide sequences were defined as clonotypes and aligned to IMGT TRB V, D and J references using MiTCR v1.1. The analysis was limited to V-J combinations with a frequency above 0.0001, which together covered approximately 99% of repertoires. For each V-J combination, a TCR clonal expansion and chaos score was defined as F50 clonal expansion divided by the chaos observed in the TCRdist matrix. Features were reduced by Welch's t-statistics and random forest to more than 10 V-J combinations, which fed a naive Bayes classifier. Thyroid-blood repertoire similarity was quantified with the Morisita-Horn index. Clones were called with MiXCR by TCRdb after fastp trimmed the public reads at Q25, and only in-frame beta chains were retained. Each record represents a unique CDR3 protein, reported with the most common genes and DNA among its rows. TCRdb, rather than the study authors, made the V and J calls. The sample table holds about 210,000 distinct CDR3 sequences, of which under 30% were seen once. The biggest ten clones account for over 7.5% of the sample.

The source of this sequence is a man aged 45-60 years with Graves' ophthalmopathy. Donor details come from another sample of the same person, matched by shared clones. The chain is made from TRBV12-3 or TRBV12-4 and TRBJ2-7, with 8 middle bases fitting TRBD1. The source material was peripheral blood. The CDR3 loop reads CASKQGGFHEQYF. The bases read TGTGCCAGTAAACAGGGGGGCTTCCACGAGCAGTACTTC.